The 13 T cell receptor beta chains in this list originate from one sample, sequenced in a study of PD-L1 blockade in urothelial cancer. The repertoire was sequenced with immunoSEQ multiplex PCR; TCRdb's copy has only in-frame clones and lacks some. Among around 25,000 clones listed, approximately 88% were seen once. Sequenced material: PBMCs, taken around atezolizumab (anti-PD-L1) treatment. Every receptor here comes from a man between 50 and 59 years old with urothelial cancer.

CDR3 nucleotides: TGTGCCAGCAGTCCGGACAGTTCCTACAATGAGCAGTTCTTC. It specifies CASSPDSSYNEQFF. The chain has TRBV2 and TRBJ2-1, with D possibly TRBD1 on 6 matching bases. V shed 5 bases and J shed 1 base, with 9 bases lying between them. The CDR3 contains 14 residues. Germline values: CDR1 SNHLY, CDR2 FYNNEI. The whole variable domain, remainder taken from reference TRBV2 and TRBJ2-1, is EPEVTQTPSHQVTQMGQEVILRCVPISNHLYFYWYRQILGQKVEFLVSFYNNEISEKSEIFDDQFSVERPDGSNFTLKIRSTKLEDSAMYFCASSPDSSYNEQFFGPGTRLTVL.

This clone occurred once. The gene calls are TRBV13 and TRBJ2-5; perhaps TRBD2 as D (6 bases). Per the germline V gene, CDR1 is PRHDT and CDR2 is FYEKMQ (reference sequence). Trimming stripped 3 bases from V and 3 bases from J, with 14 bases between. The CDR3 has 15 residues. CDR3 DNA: TGTGCCAGCAGCTTCTACGGGACTCCTAAAGAGACCCAGTACTTC. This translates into CASSFYGTPKETQYF.

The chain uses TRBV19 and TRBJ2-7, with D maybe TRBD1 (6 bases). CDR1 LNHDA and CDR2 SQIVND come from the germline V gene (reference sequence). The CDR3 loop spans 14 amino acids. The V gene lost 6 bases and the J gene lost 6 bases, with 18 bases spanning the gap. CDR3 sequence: CASRNDLRGGEQYF. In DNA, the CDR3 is TGTGCCAGTAGAAACGACCTCAGGGGCGGCGAGCAGTACTTC.

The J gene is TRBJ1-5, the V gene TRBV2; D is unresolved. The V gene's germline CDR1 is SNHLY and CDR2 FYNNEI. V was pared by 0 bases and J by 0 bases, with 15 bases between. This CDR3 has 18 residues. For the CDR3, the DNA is TGTGCCAGCAGTGAAGCGCCGTCCAACTTGTATAGCAATCAGCCCCAGCATTTT. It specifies CASSEAPSNLYSNQPQHF.

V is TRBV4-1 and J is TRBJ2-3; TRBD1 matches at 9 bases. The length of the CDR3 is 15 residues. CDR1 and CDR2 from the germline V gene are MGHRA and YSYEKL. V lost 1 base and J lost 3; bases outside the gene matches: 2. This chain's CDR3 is CASSQGDRETDTQYF. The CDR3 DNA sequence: TGCGCCAGCAGCCAAGGGGACAGGGAGACAGATACGCAGTATTTT.

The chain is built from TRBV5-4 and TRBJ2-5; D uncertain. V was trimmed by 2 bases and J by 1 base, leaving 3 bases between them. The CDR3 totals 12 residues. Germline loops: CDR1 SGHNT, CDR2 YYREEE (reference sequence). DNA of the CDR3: TGTGCCAGCAGCTTACTCCAAGAGACCCAGTACTTC. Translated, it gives CASSLLQETQYF.

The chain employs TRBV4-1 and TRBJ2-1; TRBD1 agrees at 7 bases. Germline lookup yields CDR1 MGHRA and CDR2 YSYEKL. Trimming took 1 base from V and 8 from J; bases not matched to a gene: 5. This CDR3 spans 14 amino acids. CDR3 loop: CASSQARTGDEQFF. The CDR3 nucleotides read TGCGCCAGCAGCCAAGCACGGACAGGCGATGAGCAGTTCTTC.

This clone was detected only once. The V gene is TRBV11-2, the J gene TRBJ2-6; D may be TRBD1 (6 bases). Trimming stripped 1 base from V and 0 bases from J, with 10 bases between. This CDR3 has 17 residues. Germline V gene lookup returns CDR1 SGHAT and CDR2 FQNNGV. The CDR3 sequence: CASSLGTGYSGANVLTF. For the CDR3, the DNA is TGTGCCAGCAGCTTAGGAACAGGGTACTCTGGGGCCAACGTCCTGACTTTC.

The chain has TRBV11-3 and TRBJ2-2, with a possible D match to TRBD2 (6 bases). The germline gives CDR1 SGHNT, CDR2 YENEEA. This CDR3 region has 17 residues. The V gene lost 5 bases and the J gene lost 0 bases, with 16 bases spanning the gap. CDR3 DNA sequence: TGTGCCAGCAGCCCCTACCCTGTAGCGGCGAACACCGGGGAGCTGTTTTTT. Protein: CASSPYPVAANTGELFF.

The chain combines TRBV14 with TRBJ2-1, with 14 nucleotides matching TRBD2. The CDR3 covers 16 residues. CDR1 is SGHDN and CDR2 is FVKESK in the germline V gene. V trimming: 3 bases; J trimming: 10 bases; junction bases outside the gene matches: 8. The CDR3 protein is CASSHMTSGGAREQFF. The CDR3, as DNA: TGTGCCAGCAGCCATATGACTAGCGGGGGGGCCCGCGAGCAGTTCTTC.

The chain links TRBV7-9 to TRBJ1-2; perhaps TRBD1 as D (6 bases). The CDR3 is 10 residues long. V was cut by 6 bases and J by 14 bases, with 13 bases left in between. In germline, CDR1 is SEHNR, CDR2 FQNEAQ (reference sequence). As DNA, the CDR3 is TGTGCCAGCAGTCGTGGACAGATTACCTTC. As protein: CASSRGQITF.

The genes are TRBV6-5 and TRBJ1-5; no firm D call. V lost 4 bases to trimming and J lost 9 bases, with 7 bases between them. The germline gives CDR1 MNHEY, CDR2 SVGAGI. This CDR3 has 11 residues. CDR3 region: CASSWGGPQHF. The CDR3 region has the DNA TGTGCCAGCAGTTGGGGAGGGCCCCAGCATTTT.

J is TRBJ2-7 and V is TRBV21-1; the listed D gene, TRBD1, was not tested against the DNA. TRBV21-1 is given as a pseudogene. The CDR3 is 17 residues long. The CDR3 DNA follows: TGTGCCAGCAGCAAATCGAGGGGGACAGGGGAGAGCTACGAGCAGTACTTC. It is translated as CASSKSRGTGESYEQYF.